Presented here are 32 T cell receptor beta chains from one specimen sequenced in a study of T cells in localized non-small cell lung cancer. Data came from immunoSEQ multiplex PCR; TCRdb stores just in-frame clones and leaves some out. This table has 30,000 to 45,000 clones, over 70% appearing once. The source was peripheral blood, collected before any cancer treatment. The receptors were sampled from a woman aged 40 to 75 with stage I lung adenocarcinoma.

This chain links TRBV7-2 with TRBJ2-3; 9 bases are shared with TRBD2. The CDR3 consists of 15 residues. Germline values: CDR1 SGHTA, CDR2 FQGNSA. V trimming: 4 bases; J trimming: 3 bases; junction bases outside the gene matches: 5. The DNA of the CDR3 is TGTGCCAGCAGCTCCCGACTAGCGGAGACAGATACGCAGTATTTT. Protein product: CASSSRLAETDTQYF.

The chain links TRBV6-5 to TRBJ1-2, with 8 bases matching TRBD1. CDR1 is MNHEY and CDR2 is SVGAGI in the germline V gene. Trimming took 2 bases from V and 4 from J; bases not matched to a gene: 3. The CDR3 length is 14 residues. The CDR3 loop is CASSYGQGIYGYTF. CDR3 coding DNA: TGTGCCAGCAGTTACGGACAGGGCATCTATGGCTACACCTTC.

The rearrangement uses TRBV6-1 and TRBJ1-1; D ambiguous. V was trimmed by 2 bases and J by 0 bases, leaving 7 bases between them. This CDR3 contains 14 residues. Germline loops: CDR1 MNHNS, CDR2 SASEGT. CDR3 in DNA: TGTGCCAGCAGTGAACTAAACATGAACACTGAAGCTTTCTTT. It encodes CASSELNMNTEAFF.

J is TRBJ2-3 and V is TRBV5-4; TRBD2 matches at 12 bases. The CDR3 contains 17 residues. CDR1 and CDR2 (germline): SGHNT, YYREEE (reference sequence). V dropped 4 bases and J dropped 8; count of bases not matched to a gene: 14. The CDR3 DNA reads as TGTGCCAGCAGCCCTGCCGGACTAGCGGGAACATTGGGTACGCAGTATTTT. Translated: CASSPAGLAGTLGTQYF. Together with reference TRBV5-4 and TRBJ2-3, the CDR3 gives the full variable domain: ETGVTQSPTHLIKTRGQQVTLRCSSQSGHNTVSWYQQALGQGPQFIFQYYREEENGRGNFPPRFSGLQFPNYSSELNVNALELDDSALYLCASSPAGLAGTLGTQYFGPGTRLTVL.

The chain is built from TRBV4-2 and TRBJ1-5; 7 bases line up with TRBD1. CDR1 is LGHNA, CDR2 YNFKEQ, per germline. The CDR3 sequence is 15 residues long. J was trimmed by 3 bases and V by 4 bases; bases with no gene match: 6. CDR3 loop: CASSPFTGANQPQHF. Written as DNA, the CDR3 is TGTGCCAGCAGCCCTTTCACAGGGGCCAATCAGCCCCAGCATTTT.

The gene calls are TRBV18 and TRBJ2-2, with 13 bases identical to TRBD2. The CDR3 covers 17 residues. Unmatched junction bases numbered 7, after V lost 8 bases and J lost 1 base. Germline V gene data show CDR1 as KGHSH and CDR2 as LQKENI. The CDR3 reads CASHRGLAGRNTGELFF. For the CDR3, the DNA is TGTGCCAGCCACCGGGGACTAGCGGGAAGGAACACCGGGGAGCTGTTTTTT.

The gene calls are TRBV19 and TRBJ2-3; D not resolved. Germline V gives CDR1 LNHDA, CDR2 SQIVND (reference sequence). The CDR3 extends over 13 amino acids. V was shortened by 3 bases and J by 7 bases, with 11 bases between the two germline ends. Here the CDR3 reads CASSIPRFYTQYF. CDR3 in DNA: TGTGCCAGTAGTATTCCACGGTTTTATACGCAGTATTTT.

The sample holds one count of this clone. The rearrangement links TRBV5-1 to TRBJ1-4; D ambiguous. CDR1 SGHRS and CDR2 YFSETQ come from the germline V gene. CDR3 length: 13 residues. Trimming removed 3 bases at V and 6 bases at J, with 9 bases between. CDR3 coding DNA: TGCGCCAGCAGCTGGGAGGCGGATGAAAAACTGTTTTTT. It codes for CASSWEADEKLFF.

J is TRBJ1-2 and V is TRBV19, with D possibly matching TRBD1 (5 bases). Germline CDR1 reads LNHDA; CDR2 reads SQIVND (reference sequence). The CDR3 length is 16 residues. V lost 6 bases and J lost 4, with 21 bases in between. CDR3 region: CASSPDGGEDFYGYTF. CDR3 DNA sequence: TGTGCCAGTAGCCCCGACGGGGGAGAGGATTTCTATGGCTACACCTTC.

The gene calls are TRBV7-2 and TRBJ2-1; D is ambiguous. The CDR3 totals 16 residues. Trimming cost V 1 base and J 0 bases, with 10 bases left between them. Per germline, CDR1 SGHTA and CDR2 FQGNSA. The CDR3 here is CASSLELLSSYNEQFF. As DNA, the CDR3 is TGTGCCAGCAGCTTAGAGCTGCTGAGCTCCTACAATGAGCAGTTCTTC.

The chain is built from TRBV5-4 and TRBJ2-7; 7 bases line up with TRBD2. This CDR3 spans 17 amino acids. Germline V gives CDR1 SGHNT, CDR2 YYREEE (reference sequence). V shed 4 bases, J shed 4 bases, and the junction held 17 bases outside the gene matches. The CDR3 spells CASSGQGFRGGLYEQYF. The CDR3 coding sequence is TGTGCCAGCAGCGGCCAGGGTTTCCGGGGAGGGTTATACGAGCAGTACTTC.

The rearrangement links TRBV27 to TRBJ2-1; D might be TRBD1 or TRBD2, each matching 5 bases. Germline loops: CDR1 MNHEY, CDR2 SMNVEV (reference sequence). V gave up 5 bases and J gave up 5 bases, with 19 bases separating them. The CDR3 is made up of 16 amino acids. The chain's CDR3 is CASSILMGRRHNEQFF. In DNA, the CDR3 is TGTGCCAGCAGTATTCTAATGGGACGGCGACACAATGAGCAGTTCTTC.

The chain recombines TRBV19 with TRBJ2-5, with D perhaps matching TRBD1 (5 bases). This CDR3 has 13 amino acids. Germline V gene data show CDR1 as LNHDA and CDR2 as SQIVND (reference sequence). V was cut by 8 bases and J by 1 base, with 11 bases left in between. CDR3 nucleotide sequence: TGTGCCAGTGGTACAGGTCTCCAAGAGACCCAGTACTTC. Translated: CASGTGLQETQYF.

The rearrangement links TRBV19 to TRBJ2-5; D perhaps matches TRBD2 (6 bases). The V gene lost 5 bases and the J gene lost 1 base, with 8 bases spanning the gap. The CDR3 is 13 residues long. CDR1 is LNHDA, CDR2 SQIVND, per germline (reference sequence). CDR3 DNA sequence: TGTGCCAGTAGTGGGGGGTTCCAAGAGACCCAGTACTTC. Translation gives CASSGGFQETQYF.

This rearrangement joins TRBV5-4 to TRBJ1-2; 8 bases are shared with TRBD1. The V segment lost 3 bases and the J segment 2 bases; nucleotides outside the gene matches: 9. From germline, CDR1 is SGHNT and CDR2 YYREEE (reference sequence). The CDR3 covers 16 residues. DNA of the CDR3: TGTGCCAGCAGCTCCCCTGGACAGGGAACCAACTATGGCTACACCTTC. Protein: CASSSPGQGTNYGYTF.

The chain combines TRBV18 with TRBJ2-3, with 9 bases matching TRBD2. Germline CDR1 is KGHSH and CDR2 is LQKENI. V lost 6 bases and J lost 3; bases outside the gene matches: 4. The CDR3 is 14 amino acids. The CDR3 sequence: CASSWGLATDTQYF. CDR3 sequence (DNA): TGTGCCAGCTCTTGGGGACTAGCAACAGATACGCAGTATTTT.

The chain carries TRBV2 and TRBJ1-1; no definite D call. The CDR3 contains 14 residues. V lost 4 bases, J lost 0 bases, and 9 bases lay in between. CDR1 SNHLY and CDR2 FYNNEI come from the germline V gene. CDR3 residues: CASSAQPLNTEAFF. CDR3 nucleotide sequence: TGTGCCAGCAGTGCGCAGCCCCTGAACACTGAAGCTTTCTTT.

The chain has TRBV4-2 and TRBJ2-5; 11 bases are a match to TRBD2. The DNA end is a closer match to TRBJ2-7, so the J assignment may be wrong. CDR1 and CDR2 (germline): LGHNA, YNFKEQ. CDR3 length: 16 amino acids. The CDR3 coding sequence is TGTGCCAGCAGCCAAGATAGCACTAGCGGGAGCCACGAGCAGTACTTC. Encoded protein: CASSQDSTSGSHEQYF.

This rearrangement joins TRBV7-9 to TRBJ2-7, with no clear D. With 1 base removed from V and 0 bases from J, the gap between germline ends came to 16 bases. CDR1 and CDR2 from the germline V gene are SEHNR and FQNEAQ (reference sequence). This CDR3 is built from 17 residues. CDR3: CASSLEVSPVTSYEQYF. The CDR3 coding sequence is TGTGCCAGCAGCTTAGAGGTGTCGCCCGTAACCTCCTACGAGCAGTACTTC.

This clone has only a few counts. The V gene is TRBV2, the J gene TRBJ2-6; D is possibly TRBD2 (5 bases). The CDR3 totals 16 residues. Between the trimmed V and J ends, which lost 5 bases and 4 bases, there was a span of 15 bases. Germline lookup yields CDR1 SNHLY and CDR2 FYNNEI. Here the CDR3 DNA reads TGTGCCAGCAGTTCGGGGTTGCATGGGGGGGCCAACGTCCTGACTTTC. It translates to CASSSGLHGGANVLTF.

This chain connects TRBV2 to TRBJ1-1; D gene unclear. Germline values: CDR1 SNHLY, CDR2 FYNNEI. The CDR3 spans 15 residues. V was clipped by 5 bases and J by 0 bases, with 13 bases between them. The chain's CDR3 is CASSTQQVLNTEAFF. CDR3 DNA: TGTGCCAGCAGTACCCAACAAGTACTGAACACTGAAGCTTTCTTT.

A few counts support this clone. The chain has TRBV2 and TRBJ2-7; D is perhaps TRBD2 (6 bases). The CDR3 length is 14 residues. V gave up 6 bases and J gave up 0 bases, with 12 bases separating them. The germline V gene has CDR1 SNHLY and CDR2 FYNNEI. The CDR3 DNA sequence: TGTGCCAGCAGAGGGACTCTAAACTCCTACGAGCAGTACTTC. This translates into CASRGTLNSYEQYF.

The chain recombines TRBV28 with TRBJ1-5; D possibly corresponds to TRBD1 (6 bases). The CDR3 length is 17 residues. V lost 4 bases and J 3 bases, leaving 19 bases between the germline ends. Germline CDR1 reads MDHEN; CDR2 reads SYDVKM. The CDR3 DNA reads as TGTGCCAGCAGTTCAGCCGCCCAGGGGTTGGACAATCAGCCCCAGCATTTT. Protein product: CASSSAAQGLDNQPQHF. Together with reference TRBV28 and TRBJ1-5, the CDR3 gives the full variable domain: DVKVTQSSRYLVKRTGEKVFLECVQDMDHENMFWYRQDPGLGLRLIYFSYDVKMKEKGDIPEGYSVSREKKERFSLILESASTNQTSMYLCASSSAAQGLDNQPQHFGDGTRLSIL.

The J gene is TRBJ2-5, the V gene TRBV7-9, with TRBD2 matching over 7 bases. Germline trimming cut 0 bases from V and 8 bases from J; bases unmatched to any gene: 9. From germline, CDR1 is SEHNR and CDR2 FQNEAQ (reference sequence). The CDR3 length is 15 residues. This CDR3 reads CASSLARPAGLTQYF. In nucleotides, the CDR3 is TGTGCCAGCAGCTTAGCTCGGCCAGCGGGACTCACCCAGTACTTC.

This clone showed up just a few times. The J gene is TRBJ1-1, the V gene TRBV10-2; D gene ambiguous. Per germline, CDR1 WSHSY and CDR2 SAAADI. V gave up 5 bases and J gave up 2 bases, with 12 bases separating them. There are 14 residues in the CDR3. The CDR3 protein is CASSFGRLNTEAFF. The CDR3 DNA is TGCGCCAGCAGTTTTGGGAGACTTAACACTGAAGCTTTCTTT.

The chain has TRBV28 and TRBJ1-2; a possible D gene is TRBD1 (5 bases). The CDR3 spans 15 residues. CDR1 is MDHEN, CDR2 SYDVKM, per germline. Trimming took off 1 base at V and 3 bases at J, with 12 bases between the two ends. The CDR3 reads CASSLFGTGDYGYTF. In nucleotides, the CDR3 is TGTGCCAGCAGTTTATTTGGAACAGGTGACTATGGCTACACCTTC.

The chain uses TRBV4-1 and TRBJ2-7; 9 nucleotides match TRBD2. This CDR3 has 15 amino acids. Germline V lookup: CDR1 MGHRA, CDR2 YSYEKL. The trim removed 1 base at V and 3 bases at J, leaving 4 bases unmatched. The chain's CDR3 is CASSQGRLAVYEQYF. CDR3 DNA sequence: TGCGCCAGCAGCCAAGGACGACTAGCGGTCTACGAGCAGTACTTC.

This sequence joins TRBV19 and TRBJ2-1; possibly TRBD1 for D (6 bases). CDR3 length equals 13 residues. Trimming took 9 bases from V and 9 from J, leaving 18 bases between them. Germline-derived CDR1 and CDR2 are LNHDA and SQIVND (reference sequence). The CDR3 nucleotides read TGTGCCAGCAGACCGGAACAAGGGGGTGAGCAGTTCTTC. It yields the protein CASRPEQGGEQFF.

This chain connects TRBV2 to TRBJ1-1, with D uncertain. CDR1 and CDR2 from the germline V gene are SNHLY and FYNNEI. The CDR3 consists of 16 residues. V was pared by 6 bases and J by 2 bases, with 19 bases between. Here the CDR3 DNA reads TGTGCCAGCAGAGTTCCAAAACGGGCCCCAAACACTGAAGCTTTCTTT. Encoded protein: CASRVPKRAPNTEAFF.

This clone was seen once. This CDR3 reads CASTVQGASYEQYF. The CDR3 DNA reads as TGTGCCAGCACTGTCCAGGGGGCTTCCTACGAGCAGTACTTC. The chain employs TRBV6-1 and TRBJ2-7, with TRBD1 matching over 8 bases. Germline loops: CDR1 MNHNS, CDR2 SASEGT. CDR3 length: 14 residues. The V gene end was trimmed by 7 bases and the J gene end by 1 base; junction bases not matched to a gene: 6.

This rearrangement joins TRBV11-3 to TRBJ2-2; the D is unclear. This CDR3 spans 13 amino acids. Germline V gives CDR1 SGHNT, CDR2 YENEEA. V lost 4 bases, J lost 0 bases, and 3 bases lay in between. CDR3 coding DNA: TGTGCCAGCAGCTCGTCGAACACCGGGGAGCTGTTTTTT. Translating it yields CASSSSNTGELFF.

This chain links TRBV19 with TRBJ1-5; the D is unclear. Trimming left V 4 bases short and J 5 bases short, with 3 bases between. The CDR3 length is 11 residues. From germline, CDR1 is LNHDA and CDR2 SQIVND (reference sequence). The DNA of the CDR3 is TGTGCCAGTAGTAACGATCAGCCCCAGCATTTT. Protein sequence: CASSNDQPQHF.